A selection of T cell receptor beta chains follows, all from one sample in a study of control samples from healthy donors and cancer patients. TCRdb's copy holds only in-frame clones and misses some; the assay was immunoSEQ multiplex PCR. Seen here are around 75,000 clones, around 92% observed once, and the top ten hold nearly 6%. Sequences were obtained from blood. The source of these receptors is a woman aged 55-70 years in good health. The CDR3 runs from the conserved cysteine through the conserved F or W. A D gene is named only where the DNA matches it firmly. Size is stated for part of the rows, as once, few or many counts, or as a class when the clone is expanded.

clone size	J gene	D gene	V gene	CDR3 DNA	CDR3 protein
once	TRBJ2-6	.	TRBV28	TGTGCCAGCAGTAAGGGATTCACCTCTGGGGCCAACGTCCTGACTTTC	CASSKGFTSGANVLTF
.	TRBJ2-1	TRBD2	TRBV5-1	TGCGCCAGCAGCTCCCCTAGCGGGAGCTCCTACAATGAGCAGTTCTTC	CASSSPSGSSYNEQFF
.	TRBJ2-1	TRBD2	TRBV24-1	TGTGCCACCGCTAGCGGGGCTGAGCAGTTCTTC	CATASGAEQFF
.	TRBJ1-1	.	TRBV7-9	TGTGCCAGCAGCCCCGATCCGGGCCGTGAAGCTTTCTTT	CASSPDPGREAFF
.	TRBJ1-5	TRBD1	TRBV10-3	TGTGCCATCAGTGAAGGGACAGTCAATCAGCCCCAGCATTTT	CAISEGTVNQPQHF
.	TRBJ1-4	TRBD1	TRBV30	TGTGCCTGGAACAGGGGTCAGGGTAATGAAAAACTGTTTTTT	CAWNRGQGNEKLFF
.	TRBJ2-5	TRBD1	TRBV5-1	TGCGCCAGCAGTCCGAGGACAGGGGAGAAAGAGACCCAGTACTTC	CASSPRTGEKETQYF
.	TRBJ2-7	.	TRBV5-6	TGTGCCAGCAGCTTGCAGGGAGGATATGACGAGCAGTACTTC	CASSLQGGYDEQYF
.	TRBJ1-4	.	TRBV6-5	TGTGCCAGCGGACCGGCCGGTACAGGGAATGAAAAACTGTTTTTT	CASGPAGTGNEKLFF
.	TRBJ2-1	TRBD2	TRBV18	TGTGCCAGCTCACCAAACGAGTATACTCCGGGACTAGCTCACAATGAGCAGTTCTTC	CASSPNEYTPGLAHNEQFF
.	TRBJ1-4	.	TRBV10-2	TGCGCCAGCAGCGCGGGGTGGGCGGATACAACTAATGAAAAACTGTTTTTT	CASSAGWADTTNEKLFF
.	TRBJ1-4	TRBD1	TRBV6-5	TGTGCCAGCAGTTTCGGCGGGACAGGAATTGAAAAACTGTTTTTT	CASSFGGTGIEKLFF
.	TRBJ2-2	.	TRBV30	TGTGCCTGGAGTATAGCTACTAGCCTCACCGGGGAGCTGTTTTTT	CAWSIATSLTGELFF
.	TRBJ1-2	.	TRBV10-3	TGTGCCATCAGTGAGGAACTACTTAACTATGGCTACACCTTC	CAISEELLNYGYTF
.	TRBJ1-1	.	TRBV24-1	TGTGCCACCAGTGGGGGGAGGAACACTGAAGCTTTCTTT	CATSGGRNTEAFF
.	TRBJ1-1	.	TRBV2	TGTGCCAGCAAATCAGGTCCCGGTACTGAAGCTTTCTTT	CASKSGPGTEAFF
.	TRBJ2-2	.	TRBV3-1/TRBV3-2	TGTGCCAGCAGCCCCTGGCCGCCAGCGAGGAACACCGGGGAGCTGTTTTTT	CASSPWPPARNTGELFF
.	TRBJ1-2	.	TRBV6-5	TGTGCCAGCAGTTACTCAGGGGGACAAGGCTACACCTTC	CASSYSGGQGYTF
.	TRBJ2-7	TRBD1	TRBV29-1	TGCAGCGTTGGGGGACAGTCCTACGAGCAGTACTTC	CSVGGQSYEQYF
.	TRBJ1-4	.	TRBV4-1	TGCGCCAGCACCCAAGGGGGTGGCGTAACTAATGAAAAACTGTTTTTT	CASTQGGGVTNEKLFF
.	TRBJ1-2	.	TRBV28	TGTGCCAGCAGTTTTCTTTCTGGCTACACCTTC	CASSFLSGYTF
once	TRBJ1-5	.	TRBV18	TGTGCCAGCTCACGTAGTCCTGATCAGCCCCAGCATTTT	CASSRSPDQPQHF
.	TRBJ1-3	.	TRBV10-3	TGTGCCATCAGTGAGGCGGCTGGAAACACCATATATTTT	CAISEAAGNTIYF
.	TRBJ1-6	.	TRBV28	TGTGCCAGCACTAAGGTGTCCTATAATTCACCCCTCCACTTT	CASTKVSYNSPLHF
.	TRBJ2-1	TRBD2	TRBV7-3	TGTGCCAGCAGCCTTACTAGCGGGAGTCCCTACAATGAGCAGTTCTTC	CASSLTSGSPYNEQFF
.	TRBJ1-1	.	TRBV7-9	TGTGCCAGCAGCGGCTCGAGGGGGGACACTGAAGCTTTCTTT	CASSGSRGDTEAFF
few	TRBJ2-7	TRBD1	TRBV4-3	TGCGCCAGCAGCCTGGACTTGACAGGGGGTAGCTCCTACGAGCAGTACTTC	CASSLDLTGGSSYEQYF
once	TRBJ1-6	.	TRBV27	TGTGCCAGCACCCAGCGTGGGAATGGGGGGTCACCCCTCCACTTT	CASTQRGNGGSPLHF
.	TRBJ2-7	TRBD1	TRBV3-1/TRBV3-2	TGTGCCAGCAGCCAATCAGGGACAGGCTCCTGGGAGCAGTACTTC	CASSQSGTGSWEQYF
.	TRBJ2-1	.	TRBV20-1	TGCAGTGCCGTTAGGAATGAGCAGTTCTTC	CSAVRNEQFF
once	TRBJ2-7	.	TRBV5-1	TGCGCCAGCAGCTTCGAGGGAAGGCAGTACTTC	CASSFEGRQYF
.	TRBJ2-1	TRBD1	TRBV11-2	TGTGCCAGCAGAGCTCAGGGGGCAGGGGGTGAGCAGTTCTTC	CASRAQGAGGEQFF
.	TRBJ2-1	.	TRBV28	TGTGCCAGCAGTTTACCCCGTGGGGCAACCTACAATGAGCAGTTCTTC	CASSLPRGATYNEQFF
.	TRBJ2-7	.	TRBV28	TGTGCCAGCAGGGGACTTGACTTCTACGAGCAGTACTTC	CASRGLDFYEQYF
.	TRBJ2-7	.	TRBV7-9	TGTGCCAGCAGCTCCATCTACGAGCAGTACTTC	CASSSIYEQYF
.	TRBJ1-3	.	TRBV6-1	TGTGCCAGCAGTGAACGTGGGAGCTCTGGAAACACCATATATTTT	CASSERGSSGNTIYF
.	TRBJ2-3	TRBD1	TRBV5-1	TGCGCCAGCAGCTTGGGGAACAGGGGGGGCACAGATACGCAGTATTTT	CASSLGNRGGTDTQYF
.	TRBJ2-2	TRBD1	TRBV19	TGTGCCAGTAGCACTCTCCTAGGACAGGGCGGCGGGGAGCTGTTTTTT	CASSTLLGQGGGELFF
.	TRBJ2-3	.	TRBV2	TGTGCCAGCAGGGAAGATACGCAGTATTTT	CASREDTQYF
.	TRBJ1-1	.	TRBV3-1/TRBV3-2	TGTGCCAGCAGCCGGCTCGGGGGGGCGACTGAAGCTTTCTTT	CASSRLGGATEAFF
.	TRBJ2-3	.	TRBV3-1/TRBV3-2	TGTGCCAGCAGCCTGAGCACAGATACGCAGTATTTT	CASSLSTDTQYF
.	TRBJ1-2	.	TRBV7-2	TGTGCCAGCAGCCCCCGCCCGTACCGTCTATGGTATGGCTACACCTTC	CASSPRPYRLWYGYTF
.	TRBJ1-5	TRBD1	TRBV28	TGTGCCAGCAGTTTACCGCTACAGGGGGCAGAGCCCCAGCATTTT	CASSLPLQGAEPQHF
.	TRBJ2-7	.	TRBV10-1	TGCGCCAGCAGTGAGTCCCCTTATTCAAACTACGAGCAGTACTTC	CASSESPYSNYEQYF
once	TRBJ1-1	.	TRBV19	TGTGCCAGTAGTTACGGAGTCCAGAACACTGAAGCTTTCTTT	CASSYGVQNTEAFF
once	TRBJ1-2	.	TRBV30	TGTGCCTGGAACCCGAAACAGGGAGGTGGCTACACCTTC	CAWNPKQGGGYTF
.	TRBJ2-3	.	TRBV7-9	TGTGCCAGCAGCTCCCTAGGATATACGCAGTATTTT	CASSSLGYTQYF
.	TRBJ2-1	.	TRBV24-1	TGTGCCACCAGTGATTACAGTATGACTGAGCAGTTCTTC	CATSDYSMTEQFF
.	TRBJ1-2	.	TRBV5-4	TGTGCCAGCAGCTTTCAGGGGTTCAGTGGCTACACCTTC	CASSFQGFSGYTF
.	TRBJ1-3	.	TRBV7-3	TGTGCCAGCAGCTTAAGAACAGCACCTCTGTCAGGAAACACCATATATTTT	CASSLRTAPLSGNTIYF
.	TRBJ1-4	.	TRBV6-5	TGTGCCAGCAGTTACGGTGGGACTCGGGATGAAAAACTGTTTTTT	CASSYGGTRDEKLFF
.	TRBJ2-7	.	TRBV10-3	TGTGCCATCAGTGAGTCTCTCCCGGTGGCCTACGAGCAGTACTTC	CAISESLPVAYEQYF
.	TRBJ2-7	.	TRBV7-2	TGTGCCAGCAGCAACAGGCGGTACGAGCAGTACTTC	CASSNRRYEQYF
.	TRBJ2-2	.	TRBV6-4	TGTGCCAGCAGTGTTTACGGGAAAGCGAACACCGGGGAGCTGTTTTTT	CASSVYGKANTGELFF